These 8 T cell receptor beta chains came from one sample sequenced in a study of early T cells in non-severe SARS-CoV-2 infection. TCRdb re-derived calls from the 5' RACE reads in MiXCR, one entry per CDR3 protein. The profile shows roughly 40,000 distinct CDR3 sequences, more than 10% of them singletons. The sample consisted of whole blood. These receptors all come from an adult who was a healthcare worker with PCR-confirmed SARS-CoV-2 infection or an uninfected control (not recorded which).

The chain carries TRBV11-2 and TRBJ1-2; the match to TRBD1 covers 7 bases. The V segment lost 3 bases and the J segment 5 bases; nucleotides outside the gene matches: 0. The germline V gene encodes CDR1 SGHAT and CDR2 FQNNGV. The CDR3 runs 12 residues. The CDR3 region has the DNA TGTGCCAGCAGCTTGACAGGGTATGGCTACACCTTC. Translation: CASSLTGYGYTF.

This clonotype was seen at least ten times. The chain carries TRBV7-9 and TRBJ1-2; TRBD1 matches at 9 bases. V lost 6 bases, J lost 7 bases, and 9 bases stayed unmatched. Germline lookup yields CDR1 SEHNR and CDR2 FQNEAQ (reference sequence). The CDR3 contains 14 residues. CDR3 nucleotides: TGTGCCAGCAGGGACAGGGGCGACGGGTTTGGCTACACCTTC. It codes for CASRDRGDGFGYTF.

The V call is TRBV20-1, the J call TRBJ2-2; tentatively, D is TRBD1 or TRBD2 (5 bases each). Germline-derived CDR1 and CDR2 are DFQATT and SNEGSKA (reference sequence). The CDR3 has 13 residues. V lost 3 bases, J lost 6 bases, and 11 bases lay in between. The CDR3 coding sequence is TGCAGTGCTAGCGGGACCCACCCCGGGGAGCTGTTTTTT. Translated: CSASGTHPGELFF.

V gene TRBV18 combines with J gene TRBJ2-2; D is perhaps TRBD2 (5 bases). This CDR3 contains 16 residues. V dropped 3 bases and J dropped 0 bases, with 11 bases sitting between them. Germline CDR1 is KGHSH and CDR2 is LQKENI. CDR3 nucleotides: TGTGCCAGCTCACCTTTGGGCGGGCCGAACACCGGGGAGCTGTTTTTT. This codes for CASSPLGGPNTGELFF.

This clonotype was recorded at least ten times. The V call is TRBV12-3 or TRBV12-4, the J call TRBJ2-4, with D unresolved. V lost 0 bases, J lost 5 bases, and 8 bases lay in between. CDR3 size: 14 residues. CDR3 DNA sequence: TGTGCCAGCAGTTTAGCAGGTCGGGAAAACATTCAGTACTTC. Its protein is CASSLAGRENIQYF.

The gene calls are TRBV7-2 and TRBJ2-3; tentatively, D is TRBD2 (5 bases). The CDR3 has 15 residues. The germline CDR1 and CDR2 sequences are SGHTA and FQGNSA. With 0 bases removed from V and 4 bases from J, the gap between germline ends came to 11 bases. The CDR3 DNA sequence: TGTGCCAGCAGCTTAGCGTTAGCGTTTGCAGATACGCAGTATTTT. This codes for CASSLALAFADTQYF.

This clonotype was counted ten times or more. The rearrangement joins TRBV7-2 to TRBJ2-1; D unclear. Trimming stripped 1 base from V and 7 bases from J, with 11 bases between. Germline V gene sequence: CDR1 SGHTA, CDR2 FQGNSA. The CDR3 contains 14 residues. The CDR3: CASSLGGVRNEQFF. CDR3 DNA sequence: TGTGCCAGCAGCTTAGGTGGGGTTAGAAATGAGCAGTTCTTC.

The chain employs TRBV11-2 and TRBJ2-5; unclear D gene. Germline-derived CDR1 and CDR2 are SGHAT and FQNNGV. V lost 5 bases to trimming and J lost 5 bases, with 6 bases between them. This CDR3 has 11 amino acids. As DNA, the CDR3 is TGTGCCAGCAGCCCGGCGGAGACCCAGTACTTC. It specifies CASSPAETQYF.